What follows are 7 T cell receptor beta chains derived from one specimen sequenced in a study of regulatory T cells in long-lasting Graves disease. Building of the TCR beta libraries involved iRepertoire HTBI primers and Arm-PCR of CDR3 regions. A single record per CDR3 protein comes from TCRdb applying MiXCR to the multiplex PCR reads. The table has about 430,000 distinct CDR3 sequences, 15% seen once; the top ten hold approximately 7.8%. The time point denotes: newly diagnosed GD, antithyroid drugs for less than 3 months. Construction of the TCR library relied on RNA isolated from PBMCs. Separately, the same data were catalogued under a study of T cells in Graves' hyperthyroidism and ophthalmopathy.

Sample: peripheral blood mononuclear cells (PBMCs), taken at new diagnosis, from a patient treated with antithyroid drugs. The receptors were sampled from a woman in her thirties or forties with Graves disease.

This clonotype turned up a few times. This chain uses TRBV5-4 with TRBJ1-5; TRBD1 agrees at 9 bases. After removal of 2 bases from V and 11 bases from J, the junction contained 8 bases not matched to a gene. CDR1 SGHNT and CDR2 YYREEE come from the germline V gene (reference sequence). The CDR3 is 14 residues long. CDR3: CASSLPGQGHAQHF. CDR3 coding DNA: TGTGCCAGCAGCTTACCGGGACAGGGTCATGCCCAGCATTTT.

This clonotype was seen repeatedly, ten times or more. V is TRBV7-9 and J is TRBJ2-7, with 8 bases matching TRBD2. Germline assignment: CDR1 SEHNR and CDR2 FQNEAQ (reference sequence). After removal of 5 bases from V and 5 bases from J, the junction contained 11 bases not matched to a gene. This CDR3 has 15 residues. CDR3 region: CASSIPSGPTDEQYF. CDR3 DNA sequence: TGTGCCAGCAGCATCCCTAGCGGGCCCACCGACGAGCAGTACTTC.

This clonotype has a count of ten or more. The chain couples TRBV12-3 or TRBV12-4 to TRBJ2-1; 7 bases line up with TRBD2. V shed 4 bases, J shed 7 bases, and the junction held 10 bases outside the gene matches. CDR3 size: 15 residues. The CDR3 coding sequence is TGTGCCAGCAGTTATCCCGGGAGGACATCAAATGAGCAGTTCTTC. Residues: CASSYPGRTSNEQFF.

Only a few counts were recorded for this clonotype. DNA for the CDR3: TGTGCCAGCAGCTTATGGACATACAATGAGCAGTTCTTC. This encodes CASSLWTYNEQFF. J is TRBJ2-1 and V is TRBV11-2, with a possible D match to TRBD1 (5 bases). This CDR3 region has 13 residues. Germline V lookup: CDR1 SGHAT, CDR2 FQNNGV. V shed 2 bases and J shed 4 bases, with 6 bases lying between them.

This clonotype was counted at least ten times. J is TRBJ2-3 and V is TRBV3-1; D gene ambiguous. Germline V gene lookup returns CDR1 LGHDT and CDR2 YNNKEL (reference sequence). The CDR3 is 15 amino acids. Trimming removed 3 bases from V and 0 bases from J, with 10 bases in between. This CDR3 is CASSHYGGSTDTQYF. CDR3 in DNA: TGTGCCAGCAGCCACTACGGCGGTAGCACAGATACGCAGTATTTT.

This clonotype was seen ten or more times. CDR3 residues: CASSLTGPGNTIYF. DNA for the CDR3: TGTGCCAGCAGCTTAACAGGGCCTGGAAACACCATATATTTT. The genes are TRBV11-2 and TRBJ1-3; D may be TRBD1 (6 bases). CDR1 is SGHAT and CDR2 is FQNNGV in the germline V gene. V lost 2 bases and J 2 bases, leaving 7 bases between the germline ends. The CDR3 sequence is 14 residues long.

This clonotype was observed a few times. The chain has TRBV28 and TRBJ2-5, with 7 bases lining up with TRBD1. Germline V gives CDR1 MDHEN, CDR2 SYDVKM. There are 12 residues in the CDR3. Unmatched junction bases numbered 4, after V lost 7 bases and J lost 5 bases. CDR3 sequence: CASNKGAETQYF. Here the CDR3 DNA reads TGTGCCAGCAACAAGGGGGCCGAGACCCAGTACTTC.